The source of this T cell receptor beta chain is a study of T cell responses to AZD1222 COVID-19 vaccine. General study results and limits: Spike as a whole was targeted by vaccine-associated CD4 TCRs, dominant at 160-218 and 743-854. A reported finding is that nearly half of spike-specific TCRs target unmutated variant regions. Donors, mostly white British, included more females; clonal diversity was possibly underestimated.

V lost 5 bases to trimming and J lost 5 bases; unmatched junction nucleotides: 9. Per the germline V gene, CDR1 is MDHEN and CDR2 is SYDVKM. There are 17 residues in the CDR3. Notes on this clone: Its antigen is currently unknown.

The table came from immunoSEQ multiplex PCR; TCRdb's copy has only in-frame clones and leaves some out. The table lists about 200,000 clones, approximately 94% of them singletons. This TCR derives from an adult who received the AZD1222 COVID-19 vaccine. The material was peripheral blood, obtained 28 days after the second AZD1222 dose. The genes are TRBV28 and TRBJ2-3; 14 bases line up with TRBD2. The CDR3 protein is CASSLRLAGGPGDTQYF. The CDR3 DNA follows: TGTGCCAGCAGTCTCAGACTAGCGGGGGGGCCTGGAGATACGCAGTATTTT.